This T cell receptor beta chain was sequenced in a study of T cell responses to AZD1222 COVID-19 vaccine (dated by TCRdb to the early 2020s). For the study in its entirety: TCR sequencing covered fewer than 250 trial participants: roughly 200 given two doses of AZD1222 and 26 given two doses of MenACWY control vaccine. Trial participants were enrolled by age into subgroups of 18-55, 56-69 and 70-plus years, and roughly 160, 29 and 62 TCR-sequenced participants, respectively, were included in these subgroups.

What the time point label conveys for this sample: baseline before first vaccination. According to the study, the label for this sample's treatment or condition signals: meningococcal conjugate vaccine given as trial control. Samples from vaccinated people were obtained from the UK trials COV001 and COV002, which included a single-blind randomized controlled phase 2/3 trial of AZD1222 (ChAdOx1 nCoV-19) in healthy adults. For TCRbeta chain sequencing, PBMC samples from trial participants were taken at day 0 and at day 28 after the second dose. Findings and caveats that apply to the study as a whole: Because no day 14 peak-response samples were available, repertoires were characterized only after the peak T cell response. Participants were mostly white British, with more females than males. The authors suggested clonal diversity may have been underestimated. The 56-69-year group was small, and its depth increase did not reach significance, likely because of low power. After two AZD1222 doses, both the breadth and the depth of spike-specific TCRs were significantly higher than at day 0 and than in MenACWY recipients. Epitopes outside the regions mutated in the B.1.351 and B.1.1.7 variants were reportedly recognized by nearly half of the unique spike-specific TCRs. Conclusions about previously exposed vaccinees were limited because only six AZD1222 recipients were SARS-CoV-2 seropositive at baseline. The vaccine-associated CD4 TCRs covered the entire spike protein, and the dominant responses fell in regions 160-218 and 743-854.

Its CDR3 holds 14 amino acids, cysteine through phenylalanine. Only CDR3 DNA is held: 42 bases, read in frame from base 1. The germline V gene sets CDR1 to SGDLS and CDR2 to YYNGEE. V is pruned by 5 bases and J by 5 bases, leaving 8 bases of the junction without a gene match. As regards this clone: The specificity of this receptor is unknown. Per-base quality was not reported, and no clone a single base away is much larger than it.

The CDR3 regions of human TCRbeta chains were analyzed by immunosequencing. The published analysis was carried out like this. TCRs in the repertoires were matched against a reference library of SARS-CoV-2-specific TCRs that had been generated with the MIRA antigen-specificity platform. Breadth was defined as the fraction of unique TCRs that were SARS-CoV-2-associated, and depth was defined as the fraction of total T cells that were SARS-CoV-2-associated. Using the MIRA data, each spike-specific TCR was assigned both to the spike region to which the TCR was reactive and to a CD4 or CD8 class. Log10-transformed breadth and depth values were compared by one-way ANOVA with Sidak's multiple comparisons tests. In its TCRdb copy, this immuneACCESS table keeps in-frame sequences only and misses some clones. Where compared with another copy, unresolved V genes explain less than half of these, and the others have no known cause. V, J and clone size are taken as reported in that table, and D and trimming were inferred from the DNA itself. The sample includes 120,000 or so clones, with roughly 90% observed a single time. Together, the top ten hold approximately 10% of the sample.

The source was peripheral blood, collected on day 0 of MenACWY control vaccination. The V and J genes are TRBV9 and TRBJ1-2; 8 middle bases align to TRBD1. This TCR came from an adult in good health. The bases read TGTGCCAGCAGAGGACAGGGTCTTCGGTATGGCTACACCTTC. Its protein product is CASRGQGLRYGYTF.